This T cell receptor beta chain stems from a study of blood T cell repertoires in COVID-19. Study-wide background: Samples taken during acute and convalescent COVID-19 were collected in the United States, Italy and Spain.

In the original workflow: Estimates of nucleated cell counts were drawn from the amplification of reference gene primers. Libraries were prepared by immunoSEQ multiplex PCR; TCRdb keeps only in-frame clonotypes and omits some of them. V, J and clone size were drawn from that table, and D and trimming were deduced from the DNA. The table lists fewer than 250,000 clones, roughly four fifths of them singletons. The age range of participants was about 18 to 95 years, with residence in around 22 US areas. The study assigned cohorts using participant-reported clinical history. The CDR3 has 14 residues. The V gene's germline CDR1 is SGHTA and CDR2 FQGTGA. V lost 2 bases to trimming and J lost 4 bases, with 6 bases between them.

This sequence joins TRBV7-3 and TRBJ1-6; D is undetermined. This TCR came from a man in his fifties or sixties who had recovered from COVID-19. Sequencing was done on a sample of PBMCs or T cells enriched from blood (not recorded which). The CDR3, as DNA: TGTGCCAGCAGCTTAGACGGGTATAATTCACCCCTCCACTTT. It specifies CASSLDGYNSPLHF.